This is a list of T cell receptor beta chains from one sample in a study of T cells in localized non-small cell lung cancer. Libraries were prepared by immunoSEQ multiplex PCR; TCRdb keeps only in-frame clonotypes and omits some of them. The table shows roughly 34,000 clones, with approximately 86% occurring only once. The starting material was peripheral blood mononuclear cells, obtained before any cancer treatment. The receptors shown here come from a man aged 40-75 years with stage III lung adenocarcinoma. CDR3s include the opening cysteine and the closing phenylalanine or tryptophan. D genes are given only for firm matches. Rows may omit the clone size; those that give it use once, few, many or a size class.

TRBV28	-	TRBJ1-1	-	TGTGCCAGCAGACGGACCGCGAACACTGAAGCTTTCTTT	CASRRTANTEAFF
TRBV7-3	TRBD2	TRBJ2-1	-	TGTGCCAGCAGCTTAACCGGCGGGGGAGCTCTTTGGGATGAGCAGTTCTTC	CASSLTGGGALWDEQFF
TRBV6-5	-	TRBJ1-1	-	TGTGCCAGCAGTAGGCCCGGGACACCAAACACTGAAGCTTTCTTT	CASSRPGTPNTEAFF
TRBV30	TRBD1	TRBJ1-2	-	TGTGCCTGGAGTAAAACCGGGACAGGGACCAATGGCTACACCTTC	CAWSKTGTGTNGYTF
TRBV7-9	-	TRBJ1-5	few	TGTGCCAGCAGTCGGGACAATCAGCCCCAGCATTTT	CASSRDNQPQHF
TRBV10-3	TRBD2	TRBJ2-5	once	TGTGCCATCAGTGAGGGACCGGCGGGGGGGGGTCAAGAGACCCAGTACTTC	CAISEGPAGGGQETQYF
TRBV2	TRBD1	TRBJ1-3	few	TGTGCCAGCAGAGCTGGACAGGGTATTTCTGCTGGAAACACCATATATTTT	CASRAGQGISAGNTIYF
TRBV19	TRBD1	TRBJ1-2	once	TGTGCCAGTACGGCCAGGGGGATCTATGGCTACACCTTC	CASTARGIYGYTF
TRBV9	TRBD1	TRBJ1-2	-	TGTGCCAGCAGCGTAGATTCAGGGGGCAGTAACTATGGCTACACCTTC	CASSVDSGGSNYGYTF
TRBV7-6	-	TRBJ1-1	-	TGTGCCAGCAGCTTAGTCCGCGACACTGAAGCTTTCTTT	CASSLVRDTEAFF
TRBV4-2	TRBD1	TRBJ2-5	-	TGTGCCAGCAGCCATGGGGACAGCCAAGAGACCCAGTACTTC	CASSHGDSQETQYF
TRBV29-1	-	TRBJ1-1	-	TGCAGCGTTGAACAACGCACAGGGAACACTGAAGCTTTCTTT	CSVEQRTGNTEAFF
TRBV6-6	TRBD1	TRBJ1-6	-	TGTGCCAGCAGTCCGGGACAGTTAATTCAAGCCCTCCACTTT	CASSPGQLIQALHF
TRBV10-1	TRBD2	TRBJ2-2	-	TGCGCCAGCACGTGGACTAGCGGGGGCGGGGAGCTGTTTTTT	CASTWTSGGGELFF
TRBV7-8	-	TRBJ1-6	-	TGTGCCAGCAGCGGCCAGAGACAGTATAATTCACCCCTCCACTTT	CASSGQRQYNSPLHF
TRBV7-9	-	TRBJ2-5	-	TGTGCCAGCAGCTTAGCCCCAGGAGAGACCCAGTACTTC	CASSLAPGETQYF
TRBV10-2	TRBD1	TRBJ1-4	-	TGCGCCAGCAGGACGGACAGGGTAAATGAAAAACTGTTTTTT	CASRTDRVNEKLFF
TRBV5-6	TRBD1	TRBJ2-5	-	TGTGCCAGCAGCTTGTGGGACAGGGGAGAGACCCAGTACTTC	CASSLWDRGETQYF
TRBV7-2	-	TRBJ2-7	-	TGTGCCAGCAGCTTAAGTACCGGAGGGTGGGACGAGCAGTACTTC	CASSLSTGGWDEQYF
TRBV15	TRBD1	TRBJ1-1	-	TGTGCCACCAGCAGGGGAGGGACAGAACGGAACACTGAAGCTTTCTTT	CATSRGGTERNTEAFF
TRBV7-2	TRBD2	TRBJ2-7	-	TGTGCCAGCAGCTTAGGTCCAGGGCTAGCGGGTACGTGGAACGAGCAGTACTTC	CASSLGPGLAGTWNEQYF
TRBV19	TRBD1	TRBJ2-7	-	TGTGCCAGTAGTATTCAACGGACAGGGGCTCGGTACGAGCAGTACTTC	CASSIQRTGARYEQYF
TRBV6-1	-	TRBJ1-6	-	TGTGCCAGCACAGGGACATCTAATTCACCCCTCCACTTT	CASTGTSNSPLHF
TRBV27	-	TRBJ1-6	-	TGTGCCAGCAGTTTAATTTTTCGGTCACCCCTCCACTTT	CASSLIFRSPLHF
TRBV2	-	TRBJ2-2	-	TGTGCCAGCAGTGTCACACCGGGTAAACCCGGGGAGCTGTTTTTT	CASSVTPGKPGELFF
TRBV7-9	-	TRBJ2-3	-	TGTGCCAGCACCCCGACAGCTGCCGGGGGCACAGATACGCAGTATTTT	CASTPTAAGGTDTQYF
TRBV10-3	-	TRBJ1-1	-	TGTGCCATCAGGACAAGTACCACACGAACTGAAGCTTTCTTT	CAIRTSTTRTEAFF
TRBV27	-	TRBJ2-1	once	TGTGCCAGCAGCCTAATGTTCCCGACAGTGCCTAGCTCCTACAATGAGCAGTTCTTC	CASSLMFPTVPSSYNEQFF
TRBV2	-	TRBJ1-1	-	TGTGCCAGCACTACTCGAACGAACACTGAAGCTTTCTTT	CASTTRTNTEAFF
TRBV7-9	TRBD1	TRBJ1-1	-	TGTGCCAGCAGCCGTATACAGGGGGCGTGGACTGAAGCTTTCTTT	CASSRIQGAWTEAFF
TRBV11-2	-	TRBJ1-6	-	TGTGCCAGCAGCCATAGAGCCCCAAATTCACCCCTCCACTTT	CASSHRAPNSPLHF
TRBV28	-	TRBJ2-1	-	TGTGCCAGCGTCAGTACGGTCTCCTACAATGAGCAGTTCTTC	CASVSTVSYNEQFF
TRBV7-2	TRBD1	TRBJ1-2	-	TGTGCCAGCAGCTCAAAGGGGGCGCTGGGCTACACCTTC	CASSSKGALGYTF
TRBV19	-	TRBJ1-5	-	TGTGCCAGTAGTATCGTTGCCACTAACCAGCCCCAGCATTTT	CASSIVATNQPQHF
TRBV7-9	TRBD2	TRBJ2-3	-	TGTGCCAGCAGCGCCTCACTAGCGGGGGGACTCACAGATACGCAGTATTTT	CASSASLAGGLTDTQYF
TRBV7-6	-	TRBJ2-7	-	TGTGCCAGCAGCCCCCCAGCCAGCCCCCCCTACGAGCAGTACTTC	CASSPPASPPYEQYF
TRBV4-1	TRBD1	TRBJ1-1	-	TGCGCCAGCAGCCAAGACAGGGGGCAGAGCACTGAAGCTTTCTTT	CASSQDRGQSTEAFF
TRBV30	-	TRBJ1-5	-	TGTGCCTGGAGTGGAGGCGCCGCGGGCAATCAGCCCCAGCATTTT	CAWSGGAAGNQPQHF
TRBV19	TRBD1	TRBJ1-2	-	TGTGCCAGTAGTACCGGGACAGGGTCCACCTTC	CASSTGTGSTF
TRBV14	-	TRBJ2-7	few	TGTGCCAGCAGCCAAGCAGAGACAAGAGCCTACGAGCAGTACTTC	CASSQAETRAYEQYF
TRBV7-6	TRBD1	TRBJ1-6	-	TGTGCCAGCAGCCCAGGGGACAGGGGGCTTTCACCCCTCCACTTT	CASSPGDRGLSPLHF